This T cell receptor (beta chain) came from a study of response to subunit inactivated influenza vaccine. Study outcomes and limitations: The authors proposed limited new T cell recruitment per seasonal influenza vaccination.

V was shortened by 2 bases and J by 3 bases, with 8 bases between the two germline ends. The length of the CDR3 is 13 residues. The V gene's germline CDR1 is MNHEY and CDR2 SVGEGT. Each CDR3 protein is one row after TCRdb ran MiXCR on the RT-PCR reads. The repertoire holds hundreds of thousands of distinct CDR3 sequences, with around 11% as singletons. To note about this clonotype: Its antigen remains unknown.

The TCR originated in a man over 45 who received an inactivated influenza vaccine. V and J are TRBV6-2 or TRBV6-3 and TRBJ2-7, with a tentative D call TRBD2 (5 bases). The sample consisted of PBMCs from blood, taken on the day of vaccination. The CDR3, as DNA: TGTGCCAGCAGTTACCGGGAACACTACGAGCAGTACTTC. Encoded protein: CASSYREHYEQYF.